This is a list of T cell receptor beta chains from one sample in a study of cytomegalovirus exposure and HLA in healthy donors. Using immunoSEQ multiplex PCR, the repertoire was profiled, and TCRdb retains in-frame clones only, with some absent. Of 170,000 or so clones in the sample, roughly 70% were seen once. Sequencing used PBMCs. These receptor sequences come from a male donor in good health and CMV-seronegative. Each CDR3 is given with its conserved first and last residue. A D gene is named only where the DNA matches it firmly. Clone size is not always given. Where it is, it says once, few, many or a class for expanded clones.

>TRBV7-6|NA|TRBD2|TRBJ2-1
TGTGCCAGCAGCCCTACCGGGACTAGCGGGCTATACAATGAGCAGTTCTTC
CASSPTGTSGLYNEQFF
>TRBV6-1|NA|NA|TRBJ1-4
TGTGCCAGCAGTGAGAGGGACATGCGTAATGAAAAACTGTTTTTT
CASSERDMRNEKLFF
>TRBV30|NA|NA|TRBJ1-5
TGTGCCTGGAGTGGCAGGGGATTTCAGCCCCAGCATTTT
CAWSGRGFQPQHF
>TRBV28|NA|NA|TRBJ2-1
TGTGCCAGCAGAGTAGCGAGCTCCTACAATGAGCAGTTCTTC
CASRVASSYNEQFF
>TRBV5-4|NA|TRBD2|TRBJ2-2
TGTGCCAGCAGCCGGGGGTTAGCGGGGGGGAACACCGGGGAGCTGTTTTTT
CASSRGLAGGNTGELFF
>TRBV29-1|few|TRBD2|TRBJ2-1
TGCAGCGCCGATCTGACTAGCGCTGGATACAATGAGCAGTTCTTC
CSADLTSAGYNEQFF
>TRBV15|once|NA|TRBJ2-7
TGTGCCACCAGCAGAGGGGGCGGAGCGTACGGGCAGTACTTC
CATSRGGGAYGQYF
>TRBV30|NA|TRBD1|TRBJ1-1
TGTGCCTGGAGCCGGGACAGGGGACGGGCTTTCTTT
CAWSRDRGRAFF
>TRBV13|NA|NA|TRBJ1-3
TGTGCCAGCAGCTTTACACCAGGAGGACCCCGGGCGGCAAACACCATATATTTT
CASSFTPGGPRAANTIYF
>TRBV9|NA|NA|TRBJ1-6
TGTGCCAGCAGCGCCTACAGTGGGGAGGGTTCACCCCTCCACTTT
CASSAYSGEGSPLHF
>TRBV5-4|NA|NA|TRBJ1-2
TGTGCCAGCAGCTCCTACGGGGCTAACTATGGCTACACCTTC
CASSSYGANYGYTF
>TRBV4-2|NA|TRBD2|TRBJ2-3
TGTGCCAGCAGGCTAGCGGGAGGGTACACAGATACGCAGTATTTT
CASRLAGGYTDTQYF
>TRBV28|NA|TRBD2|TRBJ2-1
TGTGCCAGCAGTCCCACCGGGACTAGCGGGAGTGGTGAGCAGTTCTTC
CASSPTGTSGSGEQFF
>TRBV6-5|NA|NA|TRBJ2-3
TGTGCCAGCAGTTCCCAGGGGCCAGATACGCAGTATTTT
CASSSQGPDTQYF
>TRBV4-1|NA|NA|TRBJ2-1
TGCGCCAGCAGCCACCGCTCCTACAATGAGCAGTTCTTC
CASSHRSYNEQFF
>TRBV29-1|NA|NA|TRBJ2-7
TGCAGCGCCCGTACAGGGCTGGACTACGAGCAGTACTTC
CSARTGLDYEQYF
>TRBV29-1|NA|NA|TRBJ2-4
TGCAGCGTTCACACCGGGAGAGAGAACATTCAGTACTTC
CSVHTGRENIQYF
>TRBV28|NA|TRBD1|TRBJ1-6
TGTGCCAGCAGTTTAACAGGGGTGGATAATTCACCCCTCCACTTT
CASSLTGVDNSPLHF